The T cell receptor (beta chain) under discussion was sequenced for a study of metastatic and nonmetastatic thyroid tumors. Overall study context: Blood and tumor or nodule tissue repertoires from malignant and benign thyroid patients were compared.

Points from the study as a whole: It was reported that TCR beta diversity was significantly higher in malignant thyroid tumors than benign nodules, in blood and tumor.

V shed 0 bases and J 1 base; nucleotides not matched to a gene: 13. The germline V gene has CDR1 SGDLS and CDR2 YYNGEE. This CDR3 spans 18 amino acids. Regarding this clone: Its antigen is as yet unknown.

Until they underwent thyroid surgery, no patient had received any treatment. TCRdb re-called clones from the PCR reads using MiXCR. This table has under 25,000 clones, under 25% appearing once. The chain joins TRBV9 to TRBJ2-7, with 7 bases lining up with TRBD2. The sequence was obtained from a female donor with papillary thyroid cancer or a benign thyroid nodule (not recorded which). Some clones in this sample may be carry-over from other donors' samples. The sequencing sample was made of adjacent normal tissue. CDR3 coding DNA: TGTGCCAGCAGCGTAGCTCCTAGCGGAGTAGAAGGGTCCTACGAGCAGTACTTC. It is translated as CASSVAPSGVEGSYEQYF.